This TCR beta chain was found in a study of a mutant IDH1 vaccine in newly diagnosed glioma. Time point given: week 47, end of study. One vaccine dose held 300 ug of mutant IDH1 20-mer peptide and came with topical imiquimod. Repertoires were generated with immunoSEQ multiplex PCR, while TCRdb's copy carries only in-frame clones and drops some. The sample has 40,000 to 45,000 clones; approximately 80% are singletons. The CDR3 extends over 16 amino acids. V was cut by 3 bases and J by 8 bases, with 22 bases left in between. This clone has more than one count but fewer than ten. Its antigen remains unknown.

The starting material was PBMCs, obtained from a glioma patient whose treatment included an IDH1 peptide vaccine. The chain joins TRBV23-1 to TRBJ1-2; D gene uncertain. TRBV23-1 is an ORF for which the function is uncertain. This receptor was identified in a man between 18 and 29 years old with glioma. Some clones in this sample may be carry-over from other donors' samples. The CDR3 nucleotides are TGCGCCAGCAGTCACCTCGAAAGGTTTTCTCTGAGGGGCTACACCTTC. Translated: CASSHLERFSLRGYTF.